The source of this T cell receptor (beta chain) is a study of TIL therapy for anti-PD-1-resistant metastatic lung cancer. Sequencing used immunoSEQ v3. Repertoires were generated with immunoSEQ multiplex PCR, while TCRdb's copy carries only in-frame clones and drops some. Of more than 55,000 clones listed, 55% to 70% are singletons. Germline V gene lookup returns CDR1 SGHDT and CDR2 YYEEEE. CDR3 length: 14 amino acids. V shed 4 bases, J shed 9 bases, and the junction held 8 bases outside the gene matches. Time point noted: pre-treatment sample, taken before nivolumab and TIL therapy. The clonotype comes from a person between 25 and 80 years old with non-small cell lung cancer. The material was blood, obtained at baseline. The chain recombines TRBV5-6 with TRBJ2-2; the match to TRBD1 covers 8 bases. This chain's CDR3 is CASSIGQGRRELFF. The DNA for the CDR3 is TGTGCCAGCAGCATTGGACAGGGAAGGAGGGAGCTGTTTTTT.